These 10 T cell receptor beta chains came from one sample sequenced in a study of cytomegalovirus exposure and HLA in healthy donors (dated by TCRdb to the late 2010s). The library was produced with the immunoSEQ multiplex PCR assay. TCRdb took over this immuneACCESS table, retaining in-frame rearrangements with V and J assigned. Such tables are incomplete; in checked studies, under half of the missing clones stem from an unresolved V gene, and the remainder is unexplained. Recorded for this sample are a few hundred thousand clones; 75% to 95% of them occurred a single time. The top ten clonotypes cover around 1.1% of the sample. Sequenced material: PBMCs. These receptor sequences come from a woman aged 18 to 35 in good health and CMV-seronegative.

This rearrangement joins TRBV30 to TRBJ1-6; D possibly corresponds to TRBD1 (6 bases). The CDR3 totals 15 residues. Germline loops: CDR1 GTSNPN, CDR2 SVGIG (reference sequence). The ends were cut back, 0 bases at V and 4 bases at J, with 10 bases in the middle. The CDR3 DNA reads as TGTGCCTGGAGTGTGGGGGGGCTGTATAATTCACCCCTCCACTTT. Residues: CAWSVGGLYNSPLHF. The entire variable domain, with the rest obtained from reference TRBV30 and TRBJ1-6, is as follows: SQTIHQWPATLVQPVGSPLSLECTVEGTSNPNLYWYRQAAGRGLQLLFYSVGIGQISSEVPQNLSASRPQDRQFILSSKKLLLSDSGFYLCAWSVGGLYNSPLHFGNGTRLTVT.

The CDR3 sequence is CASTLTPGGQTYGYTF. CDR3 coding DNA: TGTGCCAGCACCCTAACTCCCGGGGGACAGACCTATGGCTACACCTTC. The chain uses TRBV28 and TRBJ1-2, with 7 bases matching TRBD1. The CDR3 covers 16 residues. The V segment lost 7 bases and the J segment 4 bases; nucleotides outside the gene matches: 15. Per germline, CDR1 MDHEN and CDR2 SYDVKM.

The chain has TRBV28 and TRBJ2-2; TRBD1 agrees at 7 bases. The CDR3 covers 15 residues. Per the germline V gene, CDR1 is MDHEN and CDR2 is SYDVKM. J was trimmed by 1 base and V by 6 bases; bases with no gene match: 5. CDR3 coding DNA: TGTGCCAGCAGCAAGACAGGGTGGAACACCGGGGAGCTGTTTTTT. Translation gives CASSKTGWNTGELFF.

The rearrangement links TRBV15 to TRBJ1-5; the match to TRBD1 covers 8 bases. The CDR3 has 14 residues. Trimming at V came to 3 bases and at J to 11 bases, leaving 9 bases not matched to a gene. Per the germline V gene, CDR1 is LNHNV and CDR2 is YYDKDF (reference sequence). CDR3 nucleotide sequence: TGTGCCACCAGCAGCCTCCAGGGGGCCTCAGCCCAGCATTTT. Its protein is CATSSLQGASAQHF.

The chain has TRBV5-1 and TRBJ1-5, with TRBD1 as a possible D gene (5 bases). The V end lost 1 base, the J end lost 6 bases, and 14 bases lay between the germline ends. CDR1 and CDR2 from the germline V gene are SGHRS and YFSETQ. This CDR3 region has 15 residues. The CDR3 DNA reads as TGCGCCAGCAGCTTGATGGGCGGTCAGGGTCAGCCCCAGCATTTT. It translates to CASSLMGGQGQPQHF.

The chain joins TRBV29-1 to TRBJ2-1; TRBD2 agrees at 11 bases. This CDR3 is 14 amino acids long. Germline CDR1 SQVTM, CDR2 ANQGSEA. V was pared by 6 bases and J by 4 bases, with 5 bases of the junction left unmatched. Written as DNA, the CDR3 is TGCAGCGTCGGAGCTAGCGGGAGGTACAATGAGCAGTTCTTC. Its protein is CSVGASGRYNEQFF.

The chain carries TRBV7-2 and TRBJ1-2, with D maybe TRBD1 (6 bases). Germline V gene data show CDR1 as SGHTA and CDR2 as FQGNSA. The CDR3 is 14 residues long. V was shortened by 2 bases and J by 7 bases, with 14 bases between the two germline ends. DNA for the CDR3: TGTGCCAGCAGCTTATCGGGGGGCGCGATTGGCTACACCTTC. It is translated as CASSLSGGAIGYTF.

The genes are TRBV5-1 and TRBJ2-7; D is unresolved. V was cut by 4 bases and J by 5 bases, with 13 bases left in between. The CDR3 sequence is 13 residues long. Germline CDR1 and CDR2: SGHRS and YFSETQ. This chain's CDR3 is CASSPVEVHEQYF. In DNA, the CDR3 is TGCGCCAGCAGCCCGGTCGAGGTCCACGAGCAGTACTTC. Combining the CDR3 with reference TRBV5-1 and TRBJ2-7 gives the whole variable domain KAGVTQTPRYLIKTRGQQVTLSCSPISGHRSVSWYQQTPGQGLQFLFEYFSETQRNKGNFPGRFSGRQFSNSRSEMNVSTLELGDSALYLCASSPVEVHEQYFGPGTRLTVT.

V and J are TRBV6-6 and TRBJ2-4, with 7 bases that match TRBD1. V was clipped by 6 bases and J by 2 bases; unmatched bases: 10. Germline loops: CDR1 MNHNY, CDR2 SVGAGI (reference sequence). The CDR3 covers 16 residues. The CDR3 region has the DNA TGTGCCAGCAGCGACCGACAGGGATCGTCCAAAAACATTCAGTACTTC. This gives the protein CASSDRQGSSKNIQYF.

The V call is TRBV18, the J call TRBJ2-7, with D tentatively TRBD2 (6 bases). The V end was cut by 6 bases, the J end by 7 bases, with 19 bases between. CDR3 length: 14 residues. The V gene's germline CDR1 is KGHSH and CDR2 LQKENI. CDR3 residues: CASSSGTYAGEQYF. The CDR3 nucleotides are TGTGCCAGCTCTTCCGGGACGTACGCGGGGGAGCAGTACTTC.